A selection of T cell receptor beta chains follows, all from one sample in a study of a mutant IDH1 vaccine in newly diagnosed glioma. Clones were sequenced by immunoSEQ multiplex PCR, and TCRdb holds only the in-frame ones, with some missing. Of 65,000 to 70,000 clones in the sample, about 86% were seen once. The sequencing here drew on peripheral blood mononuclear cells (PBMCs), taken from a glioma patient treated with radiotherapy, temozolomide or both. Receptor source: a woman younger than 30 with glioma. Some clones in this sample may be carry-over from other donors' samples. The CDR3 runs from the conserved cysteine through the conserved F or W. A D gene is named only where the DNA matches it firmly. Some rows mark clone size as missing; the rest say once, few, many or name a class of expanded clone.

V gene	D gene	clone size	J gene	CDR3 protein	CDR3 DNA
TRBV5-1	TRBD1	few	TRBJ1-6	CASSKSGTGNSPLHF	TGCGCCAGCAGCAAATCCGGGACAGGCAATTCACCCCTCCACTTT
TRBV30	TRBD1	NA	TRBJ1-2	CAWSANRGYYGSYTF	TGTGCCTGGAGTGCCAACAGGGGATACTATGGTAGCTACACCTTC
TRBV2	NA	NA	TRBJ2-1	CARDGLGRNEQFF	TGTGCCAGAGACGGGTTAGGACGCAATGAGCAGTTCTTC
TRBV9	TRBD1	NA	TRBJ1-4	CASSVGRGQVNEKLFF	TGTGCCAGCAGCGTAGGGAGGGGACAGGTTAATGAAAAACTGTTTTTT
TRBV19	NA	NA	TRBJ2-3	CASSITGPDTQYF	TGTGCCAGTAGTATCACAGGGCCAGATACGCAGTATTTT
TRBV16	NA	NA	TRBJ2-7	CASSQNRAHEQYF	TGTGCCAGCAGCCAGAACAGGGCCCACGAGCAGTACTTC
TRBV18	NA	NA	TRBJ1-1	CASSPQGTEAFF	TGTGCCAGCTCACCGCAGGGGACTGAAGCTTTCTTT
TRBV2	TRBD2	once	TRBJ2-3	CASHSGGGTDTQYF	TGTGCCAGTCACTCGGGGGGGGGCACAGATACGCAGTATTTT
TRBV4-3	NA	NA	TRBJ2-7	CASSQDRADYEQYF	TGCGCCAGCAGCCAAGATCGGGCAGACTACGAGCAGTACTTC
TRBV19	TRBD2	NA	TRBJ2-3	CASSIREGLAGTDTQYF	TGTGCCAGTAGTATACGAGAGGGACTAGCGGGCACAGATACGCAGTATTTT
TRBV5-6	TRBD1	few	TRBJ1-5	CASSLRTGPSQPQHF	TGTGCCAGCAGCTTGCGGACAGGGCCAAGCCAGCCCCAGCATTTT
TRBV19	NA	NA	TRBJ1-4	CASSTTGLNEKLFF	TGTGCCAGTAGTACCACAGGGCTAAATGAAAAACTGTTTTTT
TRBV20-1	NA	once	TRBJ2-7	CSAGDTYEQYF	TGCAGTGCTGGCGACACTTACGAGCAGTACTTC
TRBV7-8	NA	NA	TRBJ1-1	CASSSEPGTENTEAFF	TGTGCCAGCAGCTCCGAACCTGGGACCGAGAACACTGAAGCTTTCTTT
TRBV19	NA	NA	TRBJ1-2	CASSLGSSNYGYTF	TGTGCCAGTAGTTTGGGATCCTCTAACTATGGCTACACCTTC
TRBV5-5	NA	NA	TRBJ2-7	CASSLTGYEQYF	TGTGCCAGCAGCTTGACAGGTTACGAGCAGTACTTC
TRBV5-5	NA	NA	TRBJ2-5	CASRTTPRDTAKETQYF	TGTGCCAGCAGAACGACACCCCGGGACACTGCCAAAGAGACCCAGTACTTC
TRBV5-1	NA	NA	TRBJ2-7	CASSLAGGISYEQYF	TGCGCCAGCAGCTTGGCGGGCGGGATATCCTACGAGCAGTACTTC
TRBV29-1	NA	NA	TRBJ2-4	CSAEGGEAKNIQYF	TGCAGCGCTGAGGGGGGTGAGGCCAAAAACATTCAGTACTTC
TRBV27	NA	NA	TRBJ1-2	CASSRPYSNYGYTF	TGTGCCAGCAGTAGGCCATACAGTAACTATGGCTACACCTTC
TRBV27	TRBD1	NA	TRBJ2-7	CASTTGGSYEQYF	TGTGCCAGCACCACAGGGGGCTCCTACGAGCAGTACTTC
TRBV21-1	NA	NA	TRBJ2-5	CASSNERGMVGETQYF	TGTGCCAGCAGCAATGAACGGGGCATGGTAGGAGAGACCCAGTACTTC
TRBV29-1	TRBD1	NA	TRBJ1-2	CSVVMRDSPLYGYTF	TGCAGCGTTGTAATGCGGGACAGCCCTCTTTATGGCTACACCTTC
TRBV6-5	NA	NA	TRBJ1-5	CASTPGGNQPQHF	TGTGCCAGCACCCCAGGGGGCAATCAGCCCCAGCATTTT
TRBV6-5	TRBD1	NA	TRBJ1-1	CASSGGQGSTEAFF	TGTGCCAGCAGTGGAGGACAGGGTAGCACTGAAGCTTTCTTT
TRBV5-1	TRBD2	NA	TRBJ2-7	CASSSVSGGPSYEQYF	TGCGCCAGCAGCTCAGTTTCGGGGGGACCCTCCTACGAGCAGTACTTC
TRBV29-1	NA	NA	TRBJ1-4	CSAFQATNEKLFF	TGCAGCGCCTTCCAGGCAACTAATGAAAAACTGTTTTTT
TRBV6-1	NA	NA	TRBJ1-2	CASSERGYTF	TGTGCCAGCAGTGAGCGGGGCTACACCTTC
TRBV18	TRBD1	NA	TRBJ2-7	CASSRTGGFSYEQYF	TGTGCCAGCTCAAGGACAGGGGGTTTCTCCTACGAGCAGTACTTC
TRBV5-6	NA	NA	TRBJ1-4	CASTLGRRNEKLFF	TGTGCCAGCACCCTCGGGAGGAGGAATGAAAAACTGTTTTTT
TRBV10-2	NA	NA	TRBJ1-2	CASSGIVTYYGYTF	TGCGCCAGCAGTGGAATAGTTACTTACTATGGCTACACCTTC
TRBV7-2	TRBD1	NA	TRBJ1-1	CASSLFGRGVDRGETEAFF	TGTGCCAGCAGCTTATTCGGGAGGGGGGTCGACAGGGGAGAGACTGAAGCTTTCTTT